The 32 T cell receptor beta chains listed next were all sequenced from one sample in a study of long-term antiretroviral therapy in people with HIV. Runs used v3.0 of the immunoSEQ assay and were done at survey level. Clones were sequenced by immunoSEQ multiplex PCR, and TCRdb holds only the in-frame ones, with some missing. This repertoire shows tens of thousands of clones, approximately 85% found once; its top ten account for more than 9%. Here the sequenced sample was unsorted PBMCs, taken 2.2 years after starting antiretroviral therapy. Source of these receptors: a man aged 18 to 29 with HIV.

The CDR3 protein is CASSLTSALVGEQFF. CDR3 coding DNA: TGTGCCAGCAGCTTGACTAGCGCCCTCGTGGGAGAGCAGTTCTTC. This chain uses TRBV7-2 with TRBJ2-1; 8 bases match TRBD2. The V and J ends lost 3 bases and 10 bases, in that order; junction bases with no gene match: 11. Germline CDR1 is SGHTA and CDR2 is FQGNSA. The CDR3 is 15 residues long. The full variable domain, with the rest looked up from reference TRBV7-2 and TRBJ2-1, is GAGVSQSPSNKVTEKGKDVELRCDPISGHTALYWYRQSLGQGLEFLIYFQGNSAPDKSGLPSDRFSAERTGGSVSTLTIQRTQQEDSAVYLCASSLTSALVGEQFFGPGTRLTVL.

On this clone: Relative to the germline gene, one junction end is altered; a read error may explain this. V usage is TRBV6-6 and J usage is TRBJ1-5; 7 bases fit TRBD1. Looked up from germline, CDR1 is MNHNY and CDR2 is SVGAGI (reference sequence). The CDR3 consists of 11 residues. CDR3 sequence reads: CASSYGTDPAF. The CDR3 DNA reads as TGTGCCAGCAGTTACGGGACAGACCCGGCATTT.

The chain joins TRBV4-1 to TRBJ2-1; 12 bases are a match to TRBD2. The trim removed 1 base at V and 4 bases at J, leaving 5 bases unmatched. CDR1 is MGHRA and CDR2 is YSYEKL in the germline V gene. The CDR3 runs to 17 residues. The CDR3 loop reads CASSQGRTSGVYNEQFF. In DNA form, the CDR3 reads TGCGCCAGCAGCCAAGGCCGGACTAGCGGGGTGTACAATGAGCAGTTCTTC.

Here the CDR3 DNA reads TGTGCCAGCAGGCCAGGGGAATGGGATGAAAAACTGTTTTTT. It is translated as CASRPGEWDEKLFF. The chain couples TRBV28 to TRBJ1-4; weak D call: TRBD1 (6 bases). Germline V gene lookup returns CDR1 MDHEN and CDR2 SYDVKM. The CDR3 consists of 14 residues. The V end lost 6 bases, the J end lost 6 bases, and 14 bases lay between the germline ends.

V is TRBV4-1 and J is TRBJ1-1, with D tentatively TRBD1 (5 bases). This CDR3 region has 16 residues. Germline V lookup: CDR1 MGHRA, CDR2 YSYEKL. V lost 0 bases, J lost 0 bases, and 11 bases lay in between. In DNA, the CDR3 is TGCGCCAGCAGCCAAGATGTACAGGTCCTGAACACTGAAGCTTTCTTT. Its translation: CASSQDVQVLNTEAFF.

This sequence joins TRBV28 and TRBJ2-7, with unresolved D. The CDR3 runs to 13 residues. Germline V gene sequence: CDR1 MDHEN, CDR2 SYDVKM. The ends were cut back, 8 bases at V and 0 bases at J, with 11 bases in the middle. CDR3: CASRMAVSYEQYF. In DNA, the CDR3 is TGTGCCAGCCGAATGGCGGTCTCCTACGAGCAGTACTTC.

A single count supports this clone. The rearrangement joins TRBV6-1 to TRBJ1-6; no definite D call. In germline, CDR1 is MNHNS, CDR2 SASEGT. The CDR3 totals 14 residues. Trimming took 8 bases from V and 3 from J, leaving 11 bases between them. The CDR3 loop reads CASCPELYNSPLHF. The CDR3 DNA reads as TGTGCCAGCTGTCCCGAGCTCTATAATTCACCCCTCCACTTT.

The J gene is TRBJ2-7, the V gene TRBV10-3; D is possibly TRBD1 (6 bases). Germline values: CDR1 ENHRY, CDR2 SYGVKD. Deletions cut 2 bases from V and 3 bases from J, with 14 bases between. The CDR3 consists of 15 residues. CDR3 in DNA: TGTGCCATCAGTGAGCCCGGGCAGGGGATCTACGAGCAGTACTTC. It translates to CAISEPGQGIYEQYF.

The chain is built from TRBV27 and TRBJ1-5; D remains unclear. In germline, CDR1 is MNHEY, CDR2 SMNVEV (reference sequence). This CDR3 is 15 amino acids long. The V end was cut by 2 bases, the J end by 4 bases, with 12 bases between. CDR3 residues: CASSLGLGRNQPQHF. CDR3 nucleotide sequence: TGTGCCAGCAGTTTAGGCCTGGGCAGAAATCAGCCCCAGCATTTT.

The V gene is TRBV20-1, the J gene TRBJ1-1; TRBD1 is a possible D gene (6 bases). V was trimmed by 6 bases and J by 6 bases, leaving 11 bases between them. In germline, CDR1 is DFQATT, CDR2 SNEGSKA (reference sequence). This CDR3 region has 11 residues. In DNA form, the CDR3 reads TGCAGTGCGAGCCGGACAGCTGAAGCTTTCTTT. Its protein is CSASRTAEAFF.

This clone was seen just once. V gene TRBV7-9 combines with J gene TRBJ2-7, with 10 bases matching TRBD2. The CDR3 consists of 16 residues. The V segment lost 2 bases and the J segment 0 bases; nucleotides outside the gene matches: 4. Germline V gene sequence: CDR1 SEHNR, CDR2 FQNEAQ (reference sequence). The DNA for the CDR3 is TGTGCCAGCAGCTTAACTAGCGGGGTGAGCTCCTACGAGCAGTACTTC. Protein sequence: CASSLTSGVSSYEQYF.

On this clone itself: At one end, the junction sequence differs from germline, possibly due to a read error. CDR3 region: CASSLARDSEAFF. Here the CDR3 DNA reads TGTGCTAGCAGCTTAGCTCGGGACAGTGAAGCTTTCTTT. This chain uses TRBV7-7 with TRBJ1-1; 7 positions agree with TRBD1. Germline assignment: CDR1 SSHAT and CDR2 FNYEAQ (reference sequence). CDR3 length equals 13 residues.

This clone appeared once. This chain uses TRBV15 with TRBJ2-3, with TRBD1 as a possible D gene (6 bases). The V and J ends lost 4 bases and 2 bases respectively, with 22 bases between them. CDR3 length equals 18 residues. Germline values: CDR1 LNHNV, CDR2 YYDKDF (reference sequence). CDR3 coding DNA: TGTGCCACCAGCAATATCCCAGTGGGGGACACCGACACAGATACGCAGTATTTT. This codes for CATSNIPVGDTDTDTQYF.

V is TRBV13 and J is TRBJ2-1; D uncertain. The germline V gene encodes CDR1 PRHDT and CDR2 FYEKMQ (reference sequence). CDR3 length: 15 amino acids. Trimming cost V 3 bases and J 2 bases, with 11 bases left between them. CDR3 region: CASSFVTFTYNEQFF. CDR3 nucleotides: TGTGCCAGCAGCTTCGTGACATTCACCTACAATGAGCAGTTCTTC. The full variable domain, completed using reference TRBV13 and TRBJ2-1, is AAGVIQSPRHLIKEKRETATLKCYPIPRHDTVYWYQQGPGQDPQFLISFYEKMQSDKGSIPDRFSAQQFSDYHSELNMSSLELGDSALYFCASSFVTFTYNEQFFGPGTRLTVL.

This rearrangement joins TRBV7-8 to TRBJ1-2; 9 nucleotides agree with TRBD1. The junction had 14 bases not matched to a gene; V was cut back by 7 bases and J by 8 bases. The germline V gene encodes CDR1 SGHVS and CDR2 FQNEAQ. The CDR3 has 15 amino acids. In nucleotides, the CDR3 is TGTGCCAGCACTGGATTGGACAGGGGCGTCGGCGGCTACACCTTC. Its translation: CASTGLDRGVGGYTF.

The CDR3 sequence: CASSAPLAGVNTQYF. In nucleotides, the CDR3 is TGTGCCAGCAGCGCCCCCCTAGCGGGAGTAAATACGCAGTATTTT. V gene TRBV7-9 combines with J gene TRBJ2-3, with 10 bases aligning to TRBD2. CDR1 and CDR2 (germline): SEHNR, FQNEAQ (reference sequence). The CDR3 is made up of 15 amino acids. V gave up 5 bases and J gave up 7 bases; unmatched junction bases: 9.

The rearrangement links TRBV7-6 to TRBJ1-4; D remains unclear. From germline, CDR1 is SGHVS and CDR2 FNYEAQ. This CDR3 is 15 amino acids long. V was pared by 0 bases and J by 6 bases, with 11 bases between. The CDR3 nucleotides read TGTGCCAGCAGCTTAGCAAGCAGCGGAGATGAAAAACTGTTTTTT. Its translation is CASSLASSGDEKLFF.

This rearrangement joins TRBV28 to TRBJ2-1, with unresolved D. Germline V gene lookup returns CDR1 MDHEN and CDR2 SYDVKM. V was pared by 2 bases and J by 0 bases, with 5 bases between. This CDR3 spans 14 amino acids. CDR3 residues: CASSLGNSYNEQFF. The CDR3 DNA reads as TGTGCCAGCAGTTTAGGTAACTCCTACAATGAGCAGTTCTTC.

The rearrangement uses TRBV19 and TRBJ2-1, with D perhaps TRBD2 (5 bases). This CDR3 region has 13 residues. The germline gives CDR1 LNHDA, CDR2 SQIVND (reference sequence). V was shortened by 8 bases and J by 0 bases, with 8 bases between the two germline ends. This CDR3 reads CASGGSSYNEQFF. CDR3 DNA: TGTGCCAGTGGTGGGAGCTCCTACAATGAGCAGTTCTTC.

This clone was counted once. The genes are TRBV7-2 and TRBJ2-1, with a weak D call TRBD1 (5 bases). Trimming took 1 base from V and 10 from J, leaving 14 bases between them. CDR1 and CDR2 (germline): SGHTA, FQGNSA. CDR3 size: 14 residues. CDR3 bases: TGTGCCAGCAGCTTAGGGGATGGAGCAGGGGAGCAGTTCTTC. Its protein is CASSLGDGAGEQFF.

V is TRBV6-1 and J is TRBJ2-3, with 7 bases identical to TRBD1. The V segment lost 4 bases and the J segment 2 bases; nucleotides outside the gene matches: 6. The CDR3 is made up of 15 amino acids. Per germline, CDR1 MNHNS and CDR2 SASEGT. Here the CDR3 reads CASSATGSPTDTQYF. DNA of the CDR3: TGTGCCAGCAGTGCGACAGGGTCCCCCACAGATACGCAGTATTTT.

The table lists this clone with a count of one. The rearrangement uses TRBV2 and TRBJ2-3; a weak D match, TRBD1 (6 bases). This CDR3 comprises 15 residues. Germline V gene sequence: CDR1 SNHLY, CDR2 FYNNEI. V gave up 4 bases and J gave up 0 bases, with 11 bases separating them. The CDR3 DNA reads TGTGCCAGCAGTGTTGGGACAACTAGCACAGATACGCAGTATTTT. It yields the protein CASSVGTTSTDTQYF.

In its sample, this clone was seen a few times. This chain uses TRBV7-9 with TRBJ2-7, with 9 bases identical to TRBD1. The V and J ends lost 4 bases and 5 bases, in that order; junction bases with no gene match: 9. The germline V gene encodes CDR1 SEHNR and CDR2 FQNEAQ (reference sequence). The CDR3 sequence is 15 residues long. For the CDR3, the DNA is TGTGCCAGCAGCTCCCCCGGGACAGGGAAGAACGAGCAGTACTTC. Amino acids: CASSSPGTGKNEQYF.

The chain couples TRBV11-3 to TRBJ2-1, with 11 bases lining up with TRBD2. J was trimmed by 8 bases and V by 4 bases; bases with no gene match: 16. The CDR3 totals 18 residues. Germline V gene lookup returns CDR1 SGHNT and CDR2 YENEEA. The CDR3 nucleotides read TGTGCCAGCAGCTCTACGGTCTCACTAGCGGGAGTCAGTGATGAGCAGTTCTTC. Translating gives CASSSTVSLAGVSDEQFF.

CDR3 bases: TGTGCCAGCAGGGGAGCGGGGTCCTACGAGCAGTACTTC. Encoded protein: CASRGAGSYEQYF. V gene TRBV11-2 combines with J gene TRBJ2-7; 7 positions agree with TRBD2. Trimming cost V 6 bases and J 1 base; bases outside gene matches: 3. The CDR3 contains 13 residues. Germline V gene lookup returns CDR1 SGHAT and CDR2 FQNNGV.

V usage is TRBV11-2 and J usage is TRBJ1-2; D ambiguous. V was clipped by 1 base and J by 0 bases, with 15 bases between them. This CDR3 contains 17 residues. The germline V gene has CDR1 SGHAT and CDR2 FQNNGV. DNA of the CDR3: TGTGCCAGCAGCTTAGTTAATTCGAAGGACCCTAACTATGGCTACACCTTC. Amino acid sequence: CASSLVNSKDPNYGYTF.

This clone is a singleton in its sample. V is TRBV6-1 and J is TRBJ2-7, with TRBD1 matching 8 bases. Per the germline V gene, CDR1 is MNHNS and CDR2 is SASEGT. Trimming removed 3 bases from V and 1 base from J; junction bases left unmatched: 2. This CDR3 is built from 14 residues. The CDR3 reads CASSEDRASYEQYF. The DNA of the CDR3 is TGTGCCAGCAGTGAGGACAGGGCTTCCTACGAGCAGTACTTC.

The V call is TRBV2, the J call TRBJ2-7, with TRBD2 as a possible D gene (6 bases). CDR1 SNHLY and CDR2 FYNNEI come from the germline V gene. This CDR3 has 14 amino acids. Trimming cost V 6 bases and J 5 bases, with 17 bases left between them. In DNA, the CDR3 is TGTGCCAGCAGACCCCGGGGGACGGGGAACGAGCAGTACTTC. Protein product: CASRPRGTGNEQYF.

This sequence joins TRBV27 and TRBJ1-5; 7 bases are shared with TRBD1. Germline V gives CDR1 MNHEY, CDR2 SMNVEV (reference sequence). Germline trimming cut 5 bases from V and 5 bases from J; bases unmatched to any gene: 9. The CDR3 has 15 amino acids. CDR3: CASSLRTGMDQPQHF. CDR3 nucleotide sequence: TGTGCCAGCAGTCTAAGGACAGGTATGGATCAGCCCCAGCATTTT.

This clone showed up just a few times. The rearrangement uses TRBV14 and TRBJ2-7; D is unclear. Trimming cost V 3 bases and J 1 base, with 7 bases left between them. The germline V gene has CDR1 SGHDN and CDR2 FVKESK. CDR3 length: 13 residues. CDR3 amino acids: CASSQVGSYEQYF. CDR3 coding DNA: TGTGCCAGCAGCCAGGTCGGGTCCTACGAGCAGTACTTC.

The chain uses TRBV2 and TRBJ2-7; 7 bases agree with TRBD2. The CDR3 length is 16 residues. CDR1 SNHLY and CDR2 FYNNEI come from the germline V gene. The V gene end was trimmed by 6 bases and the J gene end by 2 bases; junction bases not matched to a gene: 13. CDR3 DNA sequence: TGTGCCAGCAGGAAAACCGCGGGGGATTCCGCCTACGAGCAGTACTTC. It translates to CASRKTAGDSAYEQYF.

The rearrangement links TRBV7-9 to TRBJ2-1, with 8 bases fitting TRBD2. CDR1 is SEHNR and CDR2 is FQNEAQ in the germline V gene (reference sequence). The CDR3 is 16 residues long. Losses at the gene ends were 4 bases for V and 4 bases for J; bases not matched to a gene: 9. This CDR3 reads CASSSPVSGGYNEQFF. The CDR3 coding sequence is TGTGCCAGCAGCTCCCCGGTCAGCGGGGGTTACAATGAGCAGTTCTTC.